The clone carrying this T cell receptor (beta chain) was detected only once. The ends were cut back, 2 bases at V and 0 bases at J, with 15 bases in the middle. There are 17 residues in the CDR3. Per germline, CDR1 KGHSH and CDR2 LQKENI. Repertoires were generated with immunoSEQ multiplex PCR, while TCRdb's copy carries only in-frame clones and drops some. The profile covers 150,000 to 200,000 clones, with roughly 88% appearing a single time and about 3% taken by the ten largest. These data belong to a study of cytotoxic CD8 clonotypes in ibrutinib-treated CLL. This clonotype was sampled from a human donor with chronic lymphocytic leukemia. The material was PBMCs, obtained at disease progression, from a patient treated with ibrutinib. The chain carries TRBV18 and TRBJ2-3, with D hard to call. CDR3 coding DNA: TGTGCCAGCTCACCATTAGGACGCCAGAGAAGCACAGATACGCAGTATTTT. Protein product: CASSPLGRQRSTDTQYF.